Each of the 29 T cell receptor beta chains below was sequenced from the same sample in a study of blood T cells in healthy people across ages. PCR was performed a second time for roughly 7 to 11 cycles using a sample-barcoded 5' primer and a J-beta primer mix. TCRdb recomputed calls from the 5' RACE reads with MiXCR, one row per CDR3 protein. The table lists 700,000 to 1,000,000 distinct CDR3 sequences, around 45% of them singletons. Sequencing used blood. These receptors all stem from a man between 60 and 70 years old in good health.

This clonotype has a single count. The rearrangement links TRBV20-1 to TRBJ1-1; TRBD1 is a possible D gene (6 bases). Deletions cut 6 bases from V and 5 bases from J, with 22 bases between. The CDR3 spans 15 residues. CDR1 is DFQATT, CDR2 SNEGSKA, per germline (reference sequence). Here the CDR3 reads CSANNPSRGGTEAFF. CDR3 sequence (DNA): TGCAGTGCCAATAATCCCAGCAGGGGTGGGACTGAAGCTTTCTTT.

In its sample, this clonotype was seen once. The junction departs from germline at one end; a sequencing error may be responsible. The rearrangement uses TRBV12-3 or TRBV12-4 and TRBJ1-6; D remains unclear. The length of the CDR3 is 14 residues. The CDR3 coding sequence is TGCGCCAGCAGTTTATGGATGAGGAATTCACCCCTCCACTTT. Translated: CASSLWMRNSPLHF.

This clonotype was observed a few times. J is TRBJ2-1 and V is TRBV9; 7 nucleotides match TRBD2. V dropped 3 bases and J dropped 3; count of bases not matched to a gene: 6. The CDR3 contains 15 residues. Germline lookup yields CDR1 SGDLS and CDR2 YYNGEE. The CDR3 here is CASSAGGENYNEQFF. The CDR3, as DNA: TGTGCCAGCAGCGCTGGGGGGGAAAACTACAATGAGCAGTTCTTC.

The J gene is TRBJ1-6, the V gene TRBV20-1, with D perhaps matching TRBD1 (6 bases). Per the germline V gene, CDR1 is DFQATT and CDR2 is SNEGSKA (reference sequence). Between the trimmed V and J ends, which lost 7 bases and 14 bases, there was a span of 24 bases. The CDR3 is made up of 14 amino acids. CDR3 nucleotide sequence: TGCAGTGTGGCAGGGGACCCTCGGGGGGTGGCCCTCCACTTT. Translating it yields CSVAGDPRGVALHF.

The chain uses TRBV6-6 and TRBJ2-7; a weak D match, TRBD1 (5 bases). CDR1 is MNHNY, CDR2 SVGAGI, per germline (reference sequence). The V end lost 3 bases, the J end lost 1 base, and 7 bases lay between the germline ends. The CDR3 is 13 amino acids. The CDR3 loop is CASSYQGSYEQYF. CDR3 nucleotide sequence: TGTGCCAGCAGTTATCAGGGTTCCTACGAGCAGTACTTC.

CDR3 nucleotide sequence: TGTGCCAGCAGTTTTGGCCAGCTAAAAGATACGCAGTATTTT. This codes for CASSFGQLKDTQYF. The chain combines TRBV28 with TRBJ2-3; D unclear. The V and J ends lost 3 bases and 5 bases respectively, with 12 bases between them. This CDR3 contains 14 residues. Germline V gene lookup returns CDR1 MDHEN and CDR2 SYDVKM.

V is TRBV28 and J is TRBJ2-5; possibly TRBD2 for D (6 bases). Trimming pared 5 bases from V and 3 bases from J, leaving 16 bases between. The germline CDR1 and CDR2 sequences are MDHEN and SYDVKM. The CDR3 runs 15 residues. CDR3 protein: CASSGRGLPKETQYF. The CDR3 bases are TGTGCCAGCAGTGGAAGGGGACTTCCTAAAGAGACCCAGTACTTC.

The chain joins TRBV6-2 or TRBV6-3 to TRBJ2-7; 9 bases line up with TRBD2. The CDR3 runs 14 residues. V dropped 6 bases and J dropped 6; count of bases not matched to a gene: 9. CDR1 is MNHEY, CDR2 SVGEGT, per germline. CDR3 in DNA: TGTGCCAGCAGCACTCGGACTAGCGCCCCCGAGCAGTACTTC. This codes for CASSTRTSAPEQYF.

The V and J genes are TRBV12-3 or TRBV12-4 and TRBJ2-5; TRBD1 or TRBD2 may be the D gene (5 bases each). CDR3 length equals 14 residues. V shed 3 bases and J shed 3 bases, with 11 bases lying between them. The CDR3, as DNA: TGTGCCAGCAGTTTCGGGACCCACGAAGAGACCCAGTACTTC. Its protein product is CASSFGTHEETQYF.

The V and J genes are TRBV2 and TRBJ2-7; D perhaps matches TRBD1 (6 bases). Germline assignment: CDR1 SNHLY and CDR2 FYNNEI. This CDR3 is built from 15 residues. V gave up 6 bases and J gave up 0 bases, with 15 bases separating them. CDR3 bases: TGTGCCAGCAGGCGACCGGGACATAACTCCTACGAGCAGTACTTC. Protein: CASRRPGHNSYEQYF.

V and J are TRBV20-1 and TRBJ2-5; TRBD2 agrees at 7 bases. The last part of the DNA fits TRBJ2-7 better; the J call may be wrong. CDR1 and CDR2 from the germline V gene are DFQATT and SNEGSKA (reference sequence). The CDR3 totals 13 residues. Here the CDR3 DNA reads TGCAGTGCCCGGCCACTAGCGCAGGGCGAGCAGTACTTC. It yields the protein CSARPLAQGEQYF.

CDR3 amino acids: CASSSNPRWDTEAFF. Here the CDR3 DNA reads TGTGCCAGCAGCTCAAACCCGCGGTGGGACACTGAAGCTTTCTTT. The chain combines TRBV7-8 with TRBJ1-1; D unclear. This CDR3 is 15 amino acids long. With 4 bases removed from V and 3 bases from J, the gap between germline ends came to 15 bases. Germline assignment: CDR1 SGHVS and CDR2 FQNEAQ.

The chain links TRBV20-1 to TRBJ1-5; D might be TRBD1 (5 bases). CDR3 length: 15 residues. Germline V gives CDR1 DFQATT, CDR2 SNEGSKA (reference sequence). Trimming pared 3 bases from V and 7 bases from J, leaving 19 bases between. The CDR3 DNA follows: TGCAGTGCTAGTCTCAACCAGGGACGGGAACAGCCCCAGCATTTT. This codes for CSASLNQGREQPQHF.

This clonotype occurred a few times. This chain uses TRBV7-2 with TRBJ2-5; 11 positions agree with TRBD2. The ends lost 4 bases at V and 11 bases at J; junction bases unmatched: 6. CDR1 SGHTA and CDR2 FQGNSA come from the germline V gene. CDR3 length: 13 amino acids. The CDR3 is CASSSTTSGAQYF. The CDR3 DNA reads as TGTGCCAGCAGCTCTACGACTAGCGGGGCACAGTACTTC.

The chain carries TRBV7-2 and TRBJ2-4; TRBD1 matches 8 bases. Germline assignment: CDR1 SGHTA and CDR2 FQGNSA. V dropped 3 bases and J dropped 6; count of bases not matched to a gene: 4. The CDR3 spans 14 residues. The CDR3 DNA sequence: TGTGCCAGCAGCTTTACAGGGGGTAGAAACATTCAGTACTTC. As protein: CASSFTGGRNIQYF.

CDR3 sequence: CASSLSGREDTQYF. The CDR3 nucleotides are TGTGCCAGCAGCCTATCCGGCAGGGAAGATACGCAGTATTTT. This chain joins TRBV9 and TRBJ2-3; TRBD1 is a possible D gene (5 bases). With 4 bases removed from V and 5 bases from J, the gap between germline ends came to 14 bases. The CDR3 contains 14 residues. The germline gives CDR1 SGDLS, CDR2 YYNGEE.

This clonotype has a single count. This sequence joins TRBV25-1 and TRBJ2-7, with 7 bases lining up with TRBD1. Germline V gene sequence: CDR1 MGHDK, CDR2 SYGVNS. V lost 2 bases to trimming and J lost 0 bases; unmatched junction nucleotides: 4. The length of the CDR3 is 15 residues. The CDR3 nucleotides are TGTGCCAGCAGTGAACGGACAGGCTACTCCTACGAGCAGTACTTC. The encoded protein is CASSERTGYSYEQYF.

V is TRBV7-2 and J is TRBJ2-3, with a possible D match to TRBD2 (7 bases). Germline lookup yields CDR1 SGHTA and CDR2 FQGNSA. This CDR3 contains 15 residues. The germline V and J ends were trimmed by 2 bases and 0 bases, with 9 bases remaining between them. This CDR3 reads CASSLRGASTDTQYF. CDR3 nucleotide sequence: TGTGCCAGCAGCTTACGGGGGGCTAGCACAGATACGCAGTATTTT.

The chain uses TRBV20-1 and TRBJ2-3; tentative D call: TRBD2 (7 bases). Germline lookup yields CDR1 DFQATT and CDR2 SNEGSKA (reference sequence). This CDR3 has 16 amino acids. V lost 0 bases and J 2 bases, leaving 15 bases between the germline ends. DNA for the CDR3: TGCAGTGCTAGAGATTGGGGGGGGCCTGTCACAGATACGCAGTATTTT. Encoded protein: CSARDWGGPVTDTQYF.

The chain recombines TRBV6-6 with TRBJ2-5, with TRBD2 as a possible D gene (6 bases). The germline V gene has CDR1 MNHNY and CDR2 SVGAGI (reference sequence). Trimming stripped 2 bases from V and 2 bases from J, with 12 bases between. CDR3 size: 15 residues. The CDR3 sequence is CASSYQWGEQETQYF. Written as DNA, the CDR3 is TGTGCCAGCAGTTACCAGTGGGGGGAACAAGAGACCCAGTACTTC.

Written as DNA, the CDR3 is TGTGCCAGCAGTGTTTCCGGGTACCAAGAGACCCAGTACTTC. It specifies CASSVSGYQETQYF. The chain joins TRBV6-1 to TRBJ2-5; D is ambiguous. The CDR3 spans 14 residues. The germline V and J ends were trimmed by 4 bases and 0 bases, with 9 bases remaining between them. Germline CDR1 MNHNS, CDR2 SASEGT.

This clonotype was seen a handful of times. The chain uses TRBV28 and TRBJ2-1; D gene ambiguous. V lost 5 bases, J lost 8 bases, and 19 bases lay in between. Germline V gene sequence: CDR1 MDHEN, CDR2 SYDVKM. This CDR3 is 15 amino acids long. The CDR3: CASSPQVAYNYEQFF. CDR3 DNA: TGTGCCAGCAGTCCACAAGTAGCTTACAATTATGAGCAGTTCTTC.

The genes are TRBV4-3 and TRBJ1-6; D is unclear. V was clipped by 0 bases and J by 1 base, with 7 bases between them. CDR1 is LGHNA and CDR2 is YSLEER in the germline V gene. The CDR3 is made up of 16 amino acids. CDR3 region: CASSQDYSSYNSPLHF. CDR3 coding DNA: TGCGCCAGCAGCCAAGATTACAGTTCCTATAATTCACCCCTCCACTTT.

The chain carries TRBV10-3 and TRBJ2-4, with 9 positions matching TRBD1. J gave up 8 bases and V 0 bases, and 5 bases lay outside the gene matches. This CDR3 comprises 15 residues. From germline, CDR1 is ENHRY and CDR2 SYGVKD. This CDR3 is CAISESSGQGYIQYF. CDR3 in DNA: TGTGCCATCAGTGAGTCAAGCGGACAGGGGTACATTCAGTACTTC.

This chain connects TRBV4-3 to TRBJ2-5; possibly TRBD2 for D (5 bases). The J call is in doubt because the DNA end fits TRBJ2-1 better. CDR1 and CDR2 from the germline V gene are LGHNA and YSLEER. CDR3 size: 16 residues. The CDR3, as DNA: TGCGCCAGCAGCCAAGACTTTCGAGCGGTACAAGAGACCCAGTTCTTC. It specifies CASSQDFRAVQETQFF.

The chain combines TRBV10-3 with TRBJ2-2; D might be TRBD1 (5 bases). This CDR3 contains 15 residues. Germline V gene lookup returns CDR1 ENHRY and CDR2 SYGVKD. The ends were cut back, 4 bases at V and 3 bases at J, with 12 bases in the middle. The CDR3: CAISVDSPDTGELFF. CDR3 nucleotides: TGTGCCATCAGTGTTGACAGCCCGGACACCGGGGAGCTGTTTTTT.

This clonotype appeared a few times. V is TRBV4-1 and J is TRBJ1-4; no clear D gene. The V gene's germline CDR1 is MGHRA and CDR2 YSYEKL. CDR3 length: 14 amino acids. V was shortened by 2 bases and J by 8 bases, with 12 bases between the two germline ends. CDR3 protein: CASSQFYGREKLFF. Here the CDR3 DNA reads TGCGCCAGCAGCCAATTTTACGGAAGGGAAAAACTGTTTTTT.

The chain joins TRBV27 to TRBJ2-7; TRBD2 might be the D (6 bases). V was trimmed by 6 bases and J by 0 bases, leaving 9 bases between them. Germline CDR1 and CDR2: MNHEY and SMNVEV (reference sequence). This CDR3 has 13 residues. In DNA, the CDR3 is TGTGCCAGCAGGGGACTGAGCTCCTACGAGCAGTACTTC. Protein product: CASRGLSSYEQYF.

The rearrangement joins TRBV12-1 to TRBJ1-1; the table's D call, TRBD1, was not checked against the DNA. TRBV12-1 is a pseudogene. CDR3 length: 17 amino acids. CDR3 loop: CASTRTGTDDLNTEAFF. The CDR3 bases are TGTGCCAGCACCAGAACCGGGACGGATGATCTGAACACTGAAGCTTTCTTT.